This TCR beta chain is drawn from a study of radiation and T cells in renal cell carcinoma. Profiling relied on immunoSEQ multiplex PCR, and the TCRdb table lists in-frame clones only, not all of them. The sample lists about 15,000 clones; 62% were seen once. This clone came up a few times. Germline CDR1 reads SGHTA; CDR2 reads FQGNSA. There are 13 residues in the CDR3. Trimming left V 5 bases short and J 4 bases short, with 9 bases between. Specified treatment: treatment-naive control, cytoreductive nephrectomy. This clonotype originated in a man aged 55 to 69 with renal cell carcinoma. The specimen was tumor tissue, collected from a patient whose treatment was nephrectomy without radiotherapy. The rearrangement uses TRBV7-2 and TRBJ1-3; no definite D call. The CDR3 is CASSTDGGNTIYF. The DNA of the CDR3 is TGTGCCAGCAGCACGGACGGCGGAAACACCATATATTTT.